Shown below are 11 T cell receptor beta chains from a single sample sequenced in a study of shared clonotypes between healthy human individuals. Positively selected for CCR7, the CD45RO-negative cells used as naive CD8 cells excluded terminally differentiated effector memory CD45RA+ cells. Sequenced by immunoSEQ multiplex PCR; TCRdb stores in-frame clones only, minus some. The sample contains around 2,000,000 clones, roughly 95% of which appear only once. The material sequenced was naive CD8+ T cells sorted from blood. Receptor source: a man younger than 30 in good health.

This chain links TRBV7-9 with TRBJ2-7, with D hard to call. Germline values: CDR1 SEHNR, CDR2 FQNEAQ (reference sequence). V was pared by 7 bases and J by 2 bases, with 15 bases between. This CDR3 has 14 amino acids. The CDR3 reads CASTPSARPYEQYF. The CDR3 DNA reads TGTGCCAGCACCCCGAGCGCGCGACCCTACGAGCAGTACTTC.

Worth noting for this clone: Other DNA variants within this sample encode the same CDR3. The J gene is TRBJ2-7, the V gene TRBV6-1; D may be TRBD2 (5 bases). Trimming left V 8 bases short and J 1 base short, with 12 bases between. The length of the CDR3 is 13 residues. Germline V CDR1 and CDR2: MNHNS, SASEGT. Here the CDR3 reads CASSAGGSYEQYF. Written as DNA, the CDR3 is TGTGCCAGCTCGGCAGGCGGGTCCTACGAGCAGTACTTC.

The rearrangement uses TRBV30 and TRBJ2-3; TRBD2 matches 8 bases. V was pared by 0 bases and J by 6 bases, with 5 bases of the junction left unmatched. Germline assignment: CDR1 GTSNPN and CDR2 SVGIG (reference sequence). This CDR3 comprises 14 residues. CDR3 in DNA: TGTGCCTGGAGTGTGGGAGCGGGAGACGATACGCAGTATTTT. It yields the protein CAWSVGAGDDTQYF.

The chain joins TRBV4-3 to TRBJ2-2; TRBD2 aligns across 13 bases. The CDR3 is 19 residues long. The germline V gene encodes CDR1 LGHNA and CDR2 YSLEER. The trim removed 0 bases at V and 2 bases at J, leaving 6 bases unmatched. The CDR3 DNA reads as TGCGCCAGCAGCCAAGAGGGGGGACTAGCGGGAATTAACACCGGGGAGCTGTTTTTT. Its translation: CASSQEGGLAGINTGELFF.

V gene TRBV25-1 combines with J gene TRBJ2-2; D call uncertain. Germline assignment: CDR1 MGHDK and CDR2 SYGVNS. The CDR3 runs 13 residues. The V gene lost 5 bases and the J gene lost 5 bases, with 9 bases spanning the gap. The CDR3 loop is CASSLGSTGELFF. CDR3 nucleotide sequence: TGTGCCAGCAGTTTGGGAAGTACCGGGGAGCTGTTTTTT.

V usage is TRBV7-2 and J usage is TRBJ2-7; D is ambiguous. V was clipped by 1 base and J by 2 bases, with 12 bases between them. The CDR3 spans 15 residues. CDR1 is SGHTA and CDR2 is FQGNSA in the germline V gene. The CDR3 DNA follows: TGTGCCAGCAGCTTAGAGCTGGGCAGCCCCTACGAGCAGTACTTC. This gives the protein CASSLELGSPYEQYF.

The rearrangement joins TRBV7-9 to TRBJ2-2, with no clear D. The V end lost 11 bases, the J end lost 6 bases, and 10 bases lay between the germline ends. Germline V gives CDR1 SEHNR, CDR2 FQNEAQ (reference sequence). The CDR3 covers 11 residues. For the CDR3, the DNA is TGTGCCGGAGAGATGGCCGGGGAGCTGTTTTTT. It codes for CAGEMAGELFF.

The CDR3 reads CASSYGSGVLNTEAFF. The CDR3, as DNA: TGTGCCAGCAGTTACGGATCAGGGGTCCTGAACACTGAAGCTTTCTTT. The chain recombines TRBV6-5 with TRBJ1-1; D is possibly TRBD1 (6 bases). This CDR3 is built from 16 residues. The germline V gene has CDR1 MNHEY and CDR2 SVGAGI. The V and J ends lost 2 bases and 0 bases respectively, with 13 bases between them.

With respect to this clone: Other DNA sequences in this sample translate to the same CDR3. This chain links TRBV11-2 with TRBJ2-7; D is unclear. V lost 1 base to trimming and J lost 0 bases, with 10 bases between them. The germline CDR1 and CDR2 sequences are SGHAT and FQNNGV. The CDR3 is 15 amino acids. DNA of the CDR3: TGTGCCAGCAGCTTAGGTTTAGGGCTCTCCTACGAGCAGTACTTC. Its translation: CASSLGLGLSYEQYF.

As for this clone: This may be a read error: a much more frequent sequence differs by one nucleotide. This specimen includes other DNA sequences encoding the same CDR3. The CDR3 loop is CASSLGHEQYF. The CDR3, as DNA: TGTGCCAGCAGCTTAGGACACGAGCAGTACTTC. The chain uses TRBV11-2 and TRBJ2-7; D not certain. This CDR3 has 11 amino acids. The V gene's germline CDR1 is SGHAT and CDR2 FQNNGV. The V end was cut by 1 base, the J end by 5 bases, with 3 bases between.

V is TRBV10-3 and J is TRBJ2-5, with 9 bases fitting TRBD2. The CDR3 contains 13 residues. Germline loops: CDR1 ENHRY, CDR2 SYGVKD. Losses at the gene ends were 7 bases for V and 3 bases for J; bases not matched to a gene: 3. The CDR3 DNA follows: TGTGCCATCAAGCGGGAGGACGAAGAGACCCAGTACTTC. Its protein product is CAIKREDEETQYF.